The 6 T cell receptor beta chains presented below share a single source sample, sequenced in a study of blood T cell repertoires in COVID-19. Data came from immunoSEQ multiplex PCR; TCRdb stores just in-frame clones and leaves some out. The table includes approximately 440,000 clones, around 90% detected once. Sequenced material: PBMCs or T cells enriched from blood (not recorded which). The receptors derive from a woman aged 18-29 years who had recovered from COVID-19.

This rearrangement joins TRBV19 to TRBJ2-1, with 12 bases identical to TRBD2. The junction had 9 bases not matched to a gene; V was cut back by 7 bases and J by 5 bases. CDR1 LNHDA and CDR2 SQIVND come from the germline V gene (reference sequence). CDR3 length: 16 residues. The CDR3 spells CASTIRLAGADNEQFF. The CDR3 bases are TGTGCCAGTACCATAAGACTAGCGGGGGCCGACAATGAGCAGTTCTTC.

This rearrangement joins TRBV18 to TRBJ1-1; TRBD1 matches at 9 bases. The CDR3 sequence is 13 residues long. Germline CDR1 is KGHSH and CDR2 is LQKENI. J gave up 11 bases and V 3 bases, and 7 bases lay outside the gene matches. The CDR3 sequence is CASSPGQGRDAFF. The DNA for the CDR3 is TGTGCCAGCTCACCGGGACAGGGAAGGGACGCTTTCTTT. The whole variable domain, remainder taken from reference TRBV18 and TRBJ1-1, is NAGVMQNPRHLVRRRGQEARLRCSPMKGHSHVYWYRQLPEEGLKFMVYLQKENIIDESGMPKERFSAEFPKEGPSILRIQQVVRGDSAAYFCASSPGQGRDAFFGQGTRLTVV.

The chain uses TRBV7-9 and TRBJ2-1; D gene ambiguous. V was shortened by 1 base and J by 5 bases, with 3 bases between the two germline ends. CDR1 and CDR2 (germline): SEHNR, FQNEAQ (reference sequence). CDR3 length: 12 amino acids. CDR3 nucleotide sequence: TGTGCCAGCAGCTTAGGTAACAATGAGCAGTTCTTC. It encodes CASSLGNNEQFF.

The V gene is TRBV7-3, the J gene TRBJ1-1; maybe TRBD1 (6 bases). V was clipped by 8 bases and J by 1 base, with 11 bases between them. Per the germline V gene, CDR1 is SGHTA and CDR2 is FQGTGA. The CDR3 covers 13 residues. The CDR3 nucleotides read TGTGCCAGCGGAATGGACAGGAACACTGAAGCTTTCTTT. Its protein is CASGMDRNTEAFF.

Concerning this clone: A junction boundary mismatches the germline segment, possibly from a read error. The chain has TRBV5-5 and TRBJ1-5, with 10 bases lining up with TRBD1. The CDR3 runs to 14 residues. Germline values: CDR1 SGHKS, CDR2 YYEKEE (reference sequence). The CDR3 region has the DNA TGTGCCAGCAGTTTGGGACAGGGGACTCAGCCCCAGCATTTT. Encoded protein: CASSLGQGTQPQHF.

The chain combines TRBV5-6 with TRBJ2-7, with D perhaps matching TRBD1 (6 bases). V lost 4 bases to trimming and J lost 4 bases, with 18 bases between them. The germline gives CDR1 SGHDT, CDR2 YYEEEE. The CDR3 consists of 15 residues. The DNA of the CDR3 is TGTGCCAGCAGCCCGAACCGACAGGCTTATTACGAGCAGTACTTC. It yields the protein CASSPNRQAYYEQYF.